This TCR beta chain was profiled in a study of OX40 agonist ivuxolimab in advanced cancers. General notes on the study: Ivuxolimab was a fully human IgG2 agonistic monoclonal antibody targeting the costimulatory receptor OX40 (CD134). Intravenous ivuxolimab was administered to patients every 2 weeks at six dose levels: 0.01, 0.1, 0.3, 1.5, 3 and 10 mg/kg. Of the roughly 53 patients in dose escalation, about 20 had hepatocellular carcinoma, roughly 15 had melanoma, 9 had renal cell carcinoma and 9 had head and neck cancer. The dose-escalation cohort was about 86% male with a mean age of about 54 years, ranging from roughly 20 to 80. Patients were allowed to have had prior anti-PD-1, anti-PD-L1 or anti-CTLA-4 therapy, and around two fifths of the dose-escalation patients had been treated with checkpoint inhibitors. Partial responses occurred in three dose-escalation patients, of whom one had hepatocellular carcinoma and two had cutaneous melanoma. The point of sequencing TCRbeta in the periphery was to test whether ivuxolimab changed TCR sequence diversity and drove clonal T-cell expansion. The paper covers the monotherapy dose-escalation part of the phase I ivuxolimab trial, which included N ≈ 52 patients.

Genomic DNA was extracted from sorted cells for sequencing of the TCRbeta CDR3 region. TCRbeta CDR3 regions were sequenced using the immunoSEQ Assay. TCRdb obtained this table from immuneACCESS and retained in-frame rearrangements with V and J assigned. These tables miss some clones; where compared with another copy, unresolved V genes account for less than half of the shortfall, and the remainder is unexplained. The sample contains fewer than 120,000 clones, approximately 89% of them found a single time. Of the sample, around 0.27% falls within the top ten clones. Study-level results and caveats: Partial responders in the 0.1-3.0 mg/kg groups had among the lowest normalized peripheral clonal expansion, especially among CD8+ T cells. After ivuxolimab, CD8+ T cells had more expanded clones than CD4+ T cells on average. At doses from 0.1 to 3.0 mg/kg, clonal expansion was seen in both CD4+ and CD8+ blood T cells between baseline and week 6. Low levels of normalized T-cell clonal expansion were also seen in some nonresponding patients. Antigen specificity was not determined for the clonally expanded peripheral T cells.

CDR1 is given as SGHRS and CDR2 as YFSETQ, both from the germline V gene. Measured from the cysteine to the phenylalanine, the CDR3 is 15 residues long. Just the 45-base CDR3 DNA is kept, in frame starting at base 1. V was cut back by 4 bases and J by 7 bases, leaving a gap of 19 bases between them. Patients with autoimmune disease history or receiving systemic immunosuppression were excluded from the trial. Peripheral blood for TCR sequencing was collected from all dose cohorts at baseline, on cycle 4 day 1, and on cycle 7 day 1. Samples came from an open-label, multicenter, first-in-human phase I dose-escalation trial of ivuxolimab. Adults with locally advanced or metastatic melanoma, renal cell, hepatocellular, or head and neck squamous cell carcinoma were enrolled in the trial. Before TCR sequencing, CD4+ and CD8+ T cells were separately sorted from peripheral blood. Notes on this clone: Its antigen specificity is not known. No much larger clone is present one base from it, and per-base qualities are unavailable.

Recombination joined TRBV5-1 with TRBJ2-3, with the D segment identity uncertain. This TCR derives from an adult with an advanced solid tumor such as melanoma, head and neck, liver or kidney cancer. The material was CD4+ or CD8+ T cells sorted from blood, obtained in a trial of the OX40 agonist ivuxolimab. Read as DNA, the sequence is TGCGCCAGCAGCGAAGGGCCCTTTGGCATGTATACGCAGTATTTT. This translates into CASSEGPFGMYTQYF. Joined to the reference TRBV5-1 and TRBJ2-3 proteins, this CDR3 gives the full variable domain: KAGVTQTPRYLIKTRGQQVTLSCSPISGHRSVSWYQQTPGQGLQFLFEYFSETQRNKGNFPGRFSGRQFSNSRSEMNVSTLELGDSALYLCASSEGPFGMYTQYFGPGTRLTVL.